A single sample is the source of the 19 T cell receptor beta chains below, sequenced in a study of control samples from healthy donors and cancer patients. TCRdb's copy holds only in-frame clones and misses some; the assay was immunoSEQ multiplex PCR. The profile shows around 50,000 clones, 95% to 97% of them singletons. Sequenced input: blood. All receptors derive from a woman aged 30 to 39 in good health.

This clone appeared a single time. This sequence joins TRBV20-1 and TRBJ1-3, with D possibly matching TRBD1 (6 bases). V lost 3 bases, J lost 1 base, and 13 bases lay in between. This CDR3 comprises 15 residues. The germline CDR1 and CDR2 sequences are DFQATT and SNEGSKA (reference sequence). CDR3 DNA: TGCAGTGCTAGTGCAGGGGAGGCTTCTGGAAACACCATATATTTT. Translated: CSASAGEASGNTIYF.

The V call is TRBV28, the J call TRBJ1-2; D unresolved. This CDR3 has 15 residues. Looked up from germline, CDR1 is MDHEN and CDR2 is SYDVKM. Trimming removed 2 bases from V and 2 bases from J, with 12 bases in between. The CDR3 nucleotides read TGTGCCAGCAGTTTACTTCGCAGGAGCAACTATGGCTACACCTTC. Protein product: CASSLLRRSNYGYTF.

V is TRBV7-3 and J is TRBJ2-2; possibly TRBD2 for D (6 bases). CDR1 SGHTA and CDR2 FQGTGA come from the germline V gene. The length of the CDR3 is 16 residues. The V end lost 5 bases, the J end lost 2 bases, and 15 bases lay between the germline ends. This CDR3 is CASSPNSGQNTGELFF. The CDR3, as DNA: TGTGCCAGCAGCCCTAACAGCGGGCAAAACACCGGGGAGCTGTTTTTT. The whole variable domain, remainder taken from reference TRBV7-3 and TRBJ2-2, is GAGVSQTPSNKVTEKGKYVELRCDPISGHTALYWYRQSLGQGPEFLIYFQGTGAADDSGLPNDRFFAVRPEGSVSTLKIQRTERGDSAVYLCASSPNSGQNTGELFFGEGSRLTVL.

The chain employs TRBV4-2 and TRBJ2-1; 9 bases are a match to TRBD2. Per germline, CDR1 LGHNA and CDR2 YNFKEQ. V lost 0 bases, J lost 9 bases, and 9 bases stayed unmatched. The CDR3 totals 16 residues. CDR3 in DNA: TGTGCCAGCAGCCAAGATGCTAGCGGGAAGAGGGTTGAGCAGTTCTTC. Translated: CASSQDASGKRVEQFF.

The J gene is TRBJ2-3, the V gene TRBV11-2; unclear D gene. The V gene's germline CDR1 is SGHAT and CDR2 FQNNGV. Trimming stripped 1 base from V and 3 bases from J, with 5 bases between. The CDR3 runs 13 residues. The CDR3, as DNA: TGTGCCAGCAGCTTAGCTGGTACAGATACGCAGTATTTT. Amino acids: CASSLAGTDTQYF.

The rearrangement uses TRBV5-1 and TRBJ1-4; D perhaps matches TRBD1 (6 bases). The germline CDR1 and CDR2 sequences are SGHRS and YFSETQ. This CDR3 is built from 15 residues. The V and J ends lost 3 bases and 5 bases respectively, with 14 bases between them. CDR3 DNA sequence: TGCGCCAGCAGCTCTACAGGGTCACGGAATGAAAAACTGTTTTTT. Amino acids: CASSSTGSRNEKLFF.

This chain connects TRBV3-1 (or the pseudogene TRBV3-2) to TRBJ2-2, with a possible D match to TRBD2 (6 bases). CDR1 LGHDT and CDR2 YNNKEL come from the germline V gene (reference sequence). CDR3 length equals 19 residues. V lost 0 bases to trimming and J lost 1 base, with 18 bases between them. CDR3 in amino acids: CASSQDPGPSSENTGELFF. As DNA, the CDR3 is TGTGCCAGCAGCCAAGACCCCGGGCCGTCTAGCGAGAACACCGGGGAGCTGTTTTTT.

CDR3 in amino acids: CASSEVDEQYF. CDR3 in DNA: TGTGCCAGCAGTGAAGTCGACGAGCAGTACTTC. The genes are TRBV2 and TRBJ2-7; D gene uncertain. The CDR3 sequence is 11 residues long. V was pared by 1 base and J by 5 bases, with 3 bases between. The V gene's germline CDR1 is SNHLY and CDR2 FYNNEI.

The chain recombines TRBV7-2 with TRBJ1-6; a weak D match, TRBD1 (5 bases). CDR3 size: 15 residues. Germline V gene data show CDR1 as SGHTA and CDR2 as FQGNSA. V lost 1 base to trimming and J lost 5 bases, with 9 bases between them. Here the CDR3 reads CASSLGGTDNSPLHF. The CDR3 DNA sequence: TGTGCCAGCAGCTTAGGGGGGACTGATAATTCACCCCTCCACTTT.

V is TRBV12-5 and J is TRBJ2-1; 9 bases map to TRBD1. The length of the CDR3 is 18 residues. The junction had 21 bases not matched to a gene; V was cut back by 11 bases and J by 4 bases. CDR1 and CDR2 (germline): LGHNT, FRNRAP. The CDR3 bases are TGTGCTTTCGAACTACAAGACAACAGGGGGCGCTTGTACAATGAGCAGTTCTTC. Protein product: CAFELQDNRGRLYNEQFF.

This clone was observed a few times. The chain carries TRBV10-1 and TRBJ2-7; D possibly corresponds to TRBD2 (7 bases). Germline values: CDR1 WNHNN, CDR2 SYGVQD (reference sequence). The CDR3 has 14 amino acids. With 10 bases removed from V and 3 bases from J, the gap between germline ends came to 19 bases. The CDR3 reads CANPRGAPVYEQYF. The CDR3 DNA follows: TGCGCCAATCCCCGGGGGGCCCCTGTCTACGAGCAGTACTTC.

The genes are TRBV5-6 and TRBJ2-2; D unresolved. CDR3 length equals 15 residues. Trimming removed 4 bases at V and 3 bases at J, with 13 bases between. Germline CDR1 reads SGHDT; CDR2 reads YYEEEE. This CDR3 is CASSPDAPDTGELFF. The CDR3 DNA follows: TGTGCCAGCAGCCCCGATGCACCGGACACCGGGGAGCTGTTTTTT.

The V call is TRBV13, the J call TRBJ2-7, with 11 positions matching TRBD1. J was trimmed by 3 bases and V by 5 bases; bases with no gene match: 3. From germline, CDR1 is PRHDT and CDR2 FYEKMQ (reference sequence). This CDR3 has 14 residues. The CDR3 DNA sequence: TGTGCCAGCAGCCAGGGACAGGGGGTCTACGAGCAGTACTTC. It translates to CASSQGQGVYEQYF. The full variable domain, in which reference TRBV13 and TRBJ2-7 provide the parts outside the CDR3, is AAGVIQSPRHLIKEKRETATLKCYPIPRHDTVYWYQQGPGQDPQFLISFYEKMQSDKGSIPDRFSAQQFSDYHSELNMSSLELGDSALYFCASSQGQGVYEQYFGPGTRLTVT.

The chain uses TRBV9 and TRBJ2-2, with TRBD2 matching over 8 bases. The CDR3 is 16 residues long. The V segment lost 6 bases and the J segment 2 bases; nucleotides outside the gene matches: 9. CDR1 is SGDLS and CDR2 is YYNGEE in the germline V gene. CDR3 DNA: TGTGCCAGCACCCCTCGGGGGGGGCAAAACACCGGGGAGCTGTTTTTT. It specifies CASTPRGGQNTGELFF.

The chain employs TRBV27 and TRBJ2-2, with D possibly being TRBD1 or TRBD2 (5 bases each). V gave up 7 bases and J gave up 2 bases, with 11 bases separating them. The germline CDR1 and CDR2 sequences are MNHEY and SMNVEV (reference sequence). The CDR3 has 14 residues. This CDR3 is CASTGAVNTGELFF. The CDR3 DNA is TGTGCCAGCACCGGGGCAGTTAACACCGGGGAGCTGTTTTTT.

Comments on this clone: The sample carries other DNA sequences with the same CDR3. This chain joins TRBV5-1 and TRBJ2-3; possible D gene TRBD2, 6 bases. CDR1 is SGHRS, CDR2 YFSETQ, per germline. The CDR3 covers 15 residues. V was trimmed by 0 bases and J by 0 bases, leaving 8 bases between them. CDR3 nucleotide sequence: TGCGCCAGCAGCTTGGATGGGACTAGCACAGATACGCAGTATTTT. Translated: CASSLDGTSTDTQYF.

The chain joins TRBV2 to TRBJ2-5; 13 positions agree with TRBD2. With V trimmed by 3 bases and J by 5 bases, 6 bases remained unmatched. Germline CDR1 and CDR2: SNHLY and FYNNEI. This CDR3 is built from 16 residues. CDR3 DNA: TGTGCCAGCAGTGACGTGGGACTAGCGGGACAGGAGACCCAGTACTTC. This encodes CASSDVGLAGQETQYF.

The chain couples TRBV5-1 to TRBJ2-5, with 7 nucleotides matching TRBD1. Trimming cost V 0 bases and J 1 base; bases outside gene matches: 3. Looked up from germline, CDR1 is SGHRS and CDR2 is YFSETQ. The CDR3 has 15 residues. The CDR3: CASSLDRDSQETQYF. The CDR3 nucleotides are TGCGCCAGCAGCTTGGATCGGGACAGCCAAGAGACCCAGTACTTC.

The chain recombines TRBV5-1 with TRBJ2-5; D perhaps matches TRBD1 (6 bases). V dropped 3 bases and J dropped 4 bases, with 13 bases sitting between them. CDR3 length: 14 residues. Germline CDR1 reads SGHRS; CDR2 reads YFSETQ. The CDR3 loop reads CASSSQGTLETQYF. CDR3 sequence (DNA): TGCGCCAGCAGCTCACAGGGTACCCTAGAGACCCAGTACTTC.